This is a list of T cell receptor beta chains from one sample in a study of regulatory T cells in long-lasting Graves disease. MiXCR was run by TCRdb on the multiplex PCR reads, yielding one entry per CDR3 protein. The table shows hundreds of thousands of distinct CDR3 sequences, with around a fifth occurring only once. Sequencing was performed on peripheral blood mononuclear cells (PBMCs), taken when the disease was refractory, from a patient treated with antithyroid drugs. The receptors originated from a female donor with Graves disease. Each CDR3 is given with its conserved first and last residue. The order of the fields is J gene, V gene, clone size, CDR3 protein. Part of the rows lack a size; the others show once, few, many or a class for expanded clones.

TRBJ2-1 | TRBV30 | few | CASGQPVYNEQFF
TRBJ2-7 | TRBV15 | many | CATSRDQGGYEQYF
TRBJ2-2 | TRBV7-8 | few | CASSLVTSGRARTGELFF
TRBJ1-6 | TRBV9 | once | CASSAEAGGKSPLHF
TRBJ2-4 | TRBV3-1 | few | CASSQASYVSAKNIQYF
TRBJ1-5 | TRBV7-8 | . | CASSNQGAHQPQHF
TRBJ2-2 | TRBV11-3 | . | CASSLERGAGGELFF
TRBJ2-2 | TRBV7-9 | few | CASSSTGTANTGELFF
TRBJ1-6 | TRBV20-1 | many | CSAGTPVQTLHF
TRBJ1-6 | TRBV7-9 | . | CASSSNSFSPLHF
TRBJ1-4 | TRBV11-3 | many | CASSPEVGTGEEKLFF
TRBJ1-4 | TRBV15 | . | CATSRGSSLQLFF
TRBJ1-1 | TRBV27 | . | CASSLKGGDEAFF
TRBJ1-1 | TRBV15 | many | CATTRGGAEAFF
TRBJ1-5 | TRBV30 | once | CAWDRGRGQPQHF
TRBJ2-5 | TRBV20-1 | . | CSARETSGRKRETQYF
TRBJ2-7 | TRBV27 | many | CASKLVPGQGHEQYF
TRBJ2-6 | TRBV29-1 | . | CSVQGGTGANVLTF
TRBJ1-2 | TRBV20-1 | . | CSARTPGGYTF